The T cell receptor (beta chain) under discussion was sequenced for a study of shared clonotypes between healthy human individuals. V was pared by 2 bases and J by 4 bases, with 6 bases of the junction left unmatched. The germline gives CDR1 ENHRY, CDR2 SYGVKD. This CDR3 has 16 amino acids. Here immunoSEQ multiplex PCR was the method, and the copy in TCRdb shows in-frame clones only, minus some. The table includes about 1.1 million clones, around 82% detected once. The TCR sequence derives from a man between 18 and 35 years old in good health. Some clones in this sample may be carry-over from other donors' samples. Sequencing was done on a sample of memory CD4+ T cells from PBMCs. The sample's subset: CD45RA-negative fraction. The chain uses TRBV10-3 and TRBJ2-5, with 11 positions matching TRBD2. CDR3 region: CAISEGATSGTETQYF. The CDR3, as DNA: TGTGCCATCAGTGAGGGAGCGACTAGCGGGACAGAGACCCAGTACTTC.